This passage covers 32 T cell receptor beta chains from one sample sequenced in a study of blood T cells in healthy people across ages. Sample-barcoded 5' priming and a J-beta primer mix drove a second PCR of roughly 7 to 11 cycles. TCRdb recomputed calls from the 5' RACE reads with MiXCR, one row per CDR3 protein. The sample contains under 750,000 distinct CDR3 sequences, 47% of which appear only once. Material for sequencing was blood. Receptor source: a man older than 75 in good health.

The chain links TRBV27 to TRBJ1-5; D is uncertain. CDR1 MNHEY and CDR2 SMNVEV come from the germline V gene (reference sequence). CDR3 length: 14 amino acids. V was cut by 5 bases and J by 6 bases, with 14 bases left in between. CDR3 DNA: TGTGCCAGCAGTCGTCACGGTGAGGGTCAGCCCCAGCATTTT. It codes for CASSRHGEGQPQHF.

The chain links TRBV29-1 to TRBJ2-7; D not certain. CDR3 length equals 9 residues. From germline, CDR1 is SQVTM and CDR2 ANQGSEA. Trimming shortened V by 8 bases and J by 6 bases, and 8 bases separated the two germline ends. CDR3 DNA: TGCAGCCCTATAGGCGAGCAGTACTTC. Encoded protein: CSPIGEQYF.

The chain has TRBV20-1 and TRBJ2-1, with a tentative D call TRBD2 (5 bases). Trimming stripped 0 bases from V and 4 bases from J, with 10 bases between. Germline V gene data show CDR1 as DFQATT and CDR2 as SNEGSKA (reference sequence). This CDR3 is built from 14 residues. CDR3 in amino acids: CSARDPLAYNEQFF. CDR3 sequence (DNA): TGCAGTGCTAGAGATCCCCTAGCATACAATGAGCAGTTCTTC.

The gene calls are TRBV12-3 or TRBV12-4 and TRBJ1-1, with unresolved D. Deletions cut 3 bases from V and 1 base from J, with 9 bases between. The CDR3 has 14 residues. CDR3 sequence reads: CASSFNLGNTEAFF. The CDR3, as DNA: TGTGCCAGCAGTTTTAACCTGGGGAACACTGAAGCTTTCTTT.

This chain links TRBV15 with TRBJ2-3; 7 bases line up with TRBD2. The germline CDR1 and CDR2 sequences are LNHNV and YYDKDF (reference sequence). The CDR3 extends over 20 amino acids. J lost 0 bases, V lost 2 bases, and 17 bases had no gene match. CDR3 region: CATSRRGLVLHPPSTDTQYF. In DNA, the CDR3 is TGTGCCACCAGCAGACGTGGACTAGTTCTTCACCCGCCTAGCACAGATACGCAGTATTTT.

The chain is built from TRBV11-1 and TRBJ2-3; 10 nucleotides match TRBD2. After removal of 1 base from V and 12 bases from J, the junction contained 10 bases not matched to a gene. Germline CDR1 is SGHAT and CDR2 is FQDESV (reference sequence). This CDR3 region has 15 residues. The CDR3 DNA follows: TGTGCCAGCAGCTTAGGGACTAGCGGTCGTCTCCCCCAGTATTTT. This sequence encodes CASSLGTSGRLPQYF.

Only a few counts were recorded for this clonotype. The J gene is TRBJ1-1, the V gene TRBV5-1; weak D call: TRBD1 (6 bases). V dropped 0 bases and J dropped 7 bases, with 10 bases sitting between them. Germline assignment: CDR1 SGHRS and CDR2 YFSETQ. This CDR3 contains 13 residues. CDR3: CASSLALRGEAFF. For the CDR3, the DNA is TGCGCCAGCAGCTTGGCCCTCAGGGGTGAAGCTTTCTTT.

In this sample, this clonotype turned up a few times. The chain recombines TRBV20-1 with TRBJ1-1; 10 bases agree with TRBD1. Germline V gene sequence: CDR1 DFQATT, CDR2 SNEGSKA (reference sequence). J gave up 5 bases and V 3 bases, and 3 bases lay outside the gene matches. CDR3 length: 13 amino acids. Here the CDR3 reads CSARTGGKTEAFF. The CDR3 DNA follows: TGCAGTGCTAGGACAGGGGGCAAGACTGAAGCTTTCTTT.

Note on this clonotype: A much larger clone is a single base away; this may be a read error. CDR3 region: CASSDAPREEQYF. In nucleotides, the CDR3 is TGTGCCAGCAGTGACGCCCCTCGAGAAGAGCAGTACTTC. The J gene is TRBJ2-7, the V gene TRBV6-5; D gene unclear. Between the trimmed V and J ends, which lost 5 bases and 7 bases, there was a span of 15 bases. This CDR3 comprises 13 residues. Germline CDR1 reads MNHEY; CDR2 reads SVGAGI.

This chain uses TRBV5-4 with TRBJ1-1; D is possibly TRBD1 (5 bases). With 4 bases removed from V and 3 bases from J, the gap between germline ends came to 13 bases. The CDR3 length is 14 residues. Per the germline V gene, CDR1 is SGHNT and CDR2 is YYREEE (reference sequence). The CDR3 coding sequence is TGTGCCAGCAGCCTGACAGTTCGCGACACTGAAGCTTTCTTT. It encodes CASSLTVRDTEAFF. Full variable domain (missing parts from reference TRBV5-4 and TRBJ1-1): ETGVTQSPTHLIKTRGQQVTLRCSSQSGHNTVSWYQQALGQGPQFIFQYYREEENGRGNFPPRFSGLQFPNYSSELNVNALELDDSALYLCASSLTVRDTEAFFGQGTRLTVV.

The CDR3 here is CASTLGGADYTDTQYF. The CDR3 DNA sequence: TGTGCCAGCACCTTGGGGGGGGCAGATTACACAGATACGCAGTATTTT. This chain connects TRBV12-3 or TRBV12-4 to TRBJ2-3, with D perhaps TRBD2 (7 bases). Deletions cut 7 bases from V and 2 bases from J, with 19 bases between. The CDR3 covers 16 residues.

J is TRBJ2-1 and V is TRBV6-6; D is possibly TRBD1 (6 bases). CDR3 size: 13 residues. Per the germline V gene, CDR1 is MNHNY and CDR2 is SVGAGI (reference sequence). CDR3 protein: CASADRGSYEQFF. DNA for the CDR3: TGTGCTAGCGCGGACAGAGGATCCTACGAGCAGTTCTTC.

DNA for the CDR3: TGCAGTGCTAGCGGCGGACGGAGCTACGAGCAGTACTTC. It specifies CSASGGRSYEQYF. The chain links TRBV20-1 to TRBJ2-7; D uncertain. Trimming cost V 3 bases and J 3 bases, with 12 bases left between them. This CDR3 region has 13 residues. The germline V gene has CDR1 DFQATT and CDR2 SNEGSKA (reference sequence).

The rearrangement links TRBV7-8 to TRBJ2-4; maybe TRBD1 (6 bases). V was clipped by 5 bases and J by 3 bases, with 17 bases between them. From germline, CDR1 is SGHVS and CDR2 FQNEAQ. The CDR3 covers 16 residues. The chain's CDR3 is CASSHRRWDNKNIQYF. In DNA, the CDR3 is TGTGCCAGCAGCCACCGCCGCTGGGACAACAAAAACATTCAGTACTTC.

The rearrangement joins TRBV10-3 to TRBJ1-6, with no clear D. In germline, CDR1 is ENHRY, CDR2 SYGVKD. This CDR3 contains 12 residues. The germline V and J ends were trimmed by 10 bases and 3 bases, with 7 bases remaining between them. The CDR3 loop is CATTNYNSPLHF. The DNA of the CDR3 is TGTGCCACCACAAACTATAATTCACCCCTCCACTTT.

CDR3 amino acids: CASSLEGAGPSPLHF. Here the CDR3 DNA reads TGTGCCAGCAGCTTAGAGGGGGCCGGGCCTTCACCCCTCCACTTT. The chain joins TRBV7-2 to TRBJ1-6, with 7 bases lining up with TRBD1. The CDR3 runs 15 residues. J lost 9 bases, V lost 1 base, and 6 bases had no gene match. CDR1 SGHTA and CDR2 FQGNSA come from the germline V gene.

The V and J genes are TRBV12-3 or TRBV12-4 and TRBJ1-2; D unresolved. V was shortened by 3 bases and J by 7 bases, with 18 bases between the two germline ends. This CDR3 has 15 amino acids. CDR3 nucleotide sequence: TGTGCCAGCAGTTTTAGGGTTCCCTGGAGGAGTGGCTACACCTTC. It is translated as CASSFRVPWRSGYTF.

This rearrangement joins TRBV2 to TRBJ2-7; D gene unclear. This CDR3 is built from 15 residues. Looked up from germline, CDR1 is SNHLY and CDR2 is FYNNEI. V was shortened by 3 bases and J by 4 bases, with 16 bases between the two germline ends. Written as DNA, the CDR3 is TGTGCCAGCAGTGAGCAGGATCCTGGGCCATACGAGCAGTACTTC. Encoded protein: CASSEQDPGPYEQYF.

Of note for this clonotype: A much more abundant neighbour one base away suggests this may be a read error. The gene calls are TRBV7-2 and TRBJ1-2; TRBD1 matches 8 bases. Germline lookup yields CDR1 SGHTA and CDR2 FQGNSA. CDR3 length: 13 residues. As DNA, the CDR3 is TGTGTCAGCCCGGGACAGGACAACTATGGCTACACCTTC. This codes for CVSPGQDNYGYTF.

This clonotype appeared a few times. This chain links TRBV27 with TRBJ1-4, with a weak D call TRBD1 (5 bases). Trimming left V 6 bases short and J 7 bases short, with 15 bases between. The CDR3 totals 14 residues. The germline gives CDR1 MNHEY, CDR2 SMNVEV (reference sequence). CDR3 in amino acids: CASSLSGDGEKLFF. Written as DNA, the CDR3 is TGTGCCAGCAGCCTCTCGGGGGACGGTGAAAAACTGTTTTTT. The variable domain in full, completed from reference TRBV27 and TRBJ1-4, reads EAQVTQNPRYLITVTGKKLTVTCSQNMNHEYMSWYRQDPGLGLRQIYYSMNVEVTDKGDVPEGYKVSRKEKRNFPLILESPSPNQTSLYFCASSLSGDGEKLFFGSGTQLSVL.

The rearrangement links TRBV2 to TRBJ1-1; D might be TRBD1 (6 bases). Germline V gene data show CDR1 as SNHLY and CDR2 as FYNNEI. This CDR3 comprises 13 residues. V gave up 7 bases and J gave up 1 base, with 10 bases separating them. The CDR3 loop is CASTRDKNTEAFF. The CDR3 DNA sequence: TGTGCCAGCACCCGGGACAAGAACACTGAAGCTTTCTTT.

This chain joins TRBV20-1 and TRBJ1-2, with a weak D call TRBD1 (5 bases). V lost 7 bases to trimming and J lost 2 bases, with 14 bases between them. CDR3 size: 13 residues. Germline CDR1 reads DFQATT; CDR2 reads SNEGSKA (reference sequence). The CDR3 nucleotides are TGCAGTGGGGCCAGGGAAGGCAACTATGGCTACACCTTC. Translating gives CSGAREGNYGYTF.

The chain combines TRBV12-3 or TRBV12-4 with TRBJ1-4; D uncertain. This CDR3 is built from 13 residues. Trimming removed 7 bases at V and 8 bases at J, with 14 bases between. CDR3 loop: CASNGREDEKLFF. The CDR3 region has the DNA TGTGCCAGCAATGGGCGGGAAGACGAAAAACTGTTTTTT.

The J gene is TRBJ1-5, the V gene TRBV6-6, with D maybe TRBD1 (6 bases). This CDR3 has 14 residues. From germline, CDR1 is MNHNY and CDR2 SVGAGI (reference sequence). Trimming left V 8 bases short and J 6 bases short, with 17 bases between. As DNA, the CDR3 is TGTGCCAGCGGCGTAGGTCAGGGGTTTCAGCCCCAGCATTTT. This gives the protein CASGVGQGFQPQHF.

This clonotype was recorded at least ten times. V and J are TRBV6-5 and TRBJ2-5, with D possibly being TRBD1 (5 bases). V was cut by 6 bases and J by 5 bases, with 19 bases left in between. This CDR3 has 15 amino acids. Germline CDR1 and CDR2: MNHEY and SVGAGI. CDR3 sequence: CASRPSWGLEETQYF. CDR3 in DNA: TGTGCCAGCAGACCCTCGTGGGGCCTGGAGGAGACCCAGTACTTC.

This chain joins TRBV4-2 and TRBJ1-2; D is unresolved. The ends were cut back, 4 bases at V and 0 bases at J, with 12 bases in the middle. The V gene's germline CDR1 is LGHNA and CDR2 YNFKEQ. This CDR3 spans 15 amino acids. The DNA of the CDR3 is TGTGCCAGCAGCCGTTCGACCCCTACTAACTATGGCTACACCTTC. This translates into CASSRSTPTNYGYTF.

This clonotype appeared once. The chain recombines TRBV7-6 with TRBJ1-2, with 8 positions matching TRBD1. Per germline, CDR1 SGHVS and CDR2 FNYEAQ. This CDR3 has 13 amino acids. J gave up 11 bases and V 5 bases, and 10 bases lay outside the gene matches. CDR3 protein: CASSPGQGREYTF. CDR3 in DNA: TGTGCCAGCAGCCCCGGACAGGGTCGCGAGTACACCTTC.

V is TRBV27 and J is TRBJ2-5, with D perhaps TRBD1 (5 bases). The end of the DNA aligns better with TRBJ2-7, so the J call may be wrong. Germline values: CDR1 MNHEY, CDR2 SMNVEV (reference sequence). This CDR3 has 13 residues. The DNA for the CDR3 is TGTGCCAGCAGCCAGGGTTACTCTTCCGAGCAGTACTTC. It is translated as CASSQGYSSEQYF.

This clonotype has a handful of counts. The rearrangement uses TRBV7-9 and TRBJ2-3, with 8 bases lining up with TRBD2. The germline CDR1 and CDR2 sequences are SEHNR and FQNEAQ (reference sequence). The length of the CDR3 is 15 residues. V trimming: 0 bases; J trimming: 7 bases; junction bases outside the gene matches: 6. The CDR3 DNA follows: TGTGCCAGCAGCTTAGCACCGGGAGGGGTAAATACGCAGTATTTT. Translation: CASSLAPGGVNTQYF. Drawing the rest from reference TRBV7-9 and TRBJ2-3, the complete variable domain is DTGVSQNPRHKITKRGQNVTFRCDPISEHNRLYWYRQTLGQGPEFLTYFQNEAQLEKSRLLSDRFSAERPKGSFSTLEIQRTEQGDSAMYLCASSLAPGGVNTQYFGPGTRLTVL.

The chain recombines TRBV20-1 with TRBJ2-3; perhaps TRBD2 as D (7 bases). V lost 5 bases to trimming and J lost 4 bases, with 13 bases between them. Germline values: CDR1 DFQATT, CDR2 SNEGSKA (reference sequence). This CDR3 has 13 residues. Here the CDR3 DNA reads TGCAGTGCTTCAGGGGAGGGTGCAGATACGCAGTATTTT. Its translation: CSASGEGADTQYF.

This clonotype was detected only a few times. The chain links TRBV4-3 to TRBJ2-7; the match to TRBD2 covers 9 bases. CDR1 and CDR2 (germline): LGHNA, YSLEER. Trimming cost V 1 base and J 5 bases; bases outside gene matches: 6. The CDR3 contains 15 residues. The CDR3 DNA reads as TGCGCCAGCAGCCAAGGCGTAGCGGGAGATGACGAGCAGTACTTC. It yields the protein CASSQGVAGDDEQYF.

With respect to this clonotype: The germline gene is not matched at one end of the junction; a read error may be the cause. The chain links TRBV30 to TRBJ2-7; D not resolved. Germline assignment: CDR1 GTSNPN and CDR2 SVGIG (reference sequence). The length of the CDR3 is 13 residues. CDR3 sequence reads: CAWSRRGVDERYF. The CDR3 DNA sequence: TGTGCCTGGAGTAGGCGAGGAGTCGACGAGCGGTACTTC. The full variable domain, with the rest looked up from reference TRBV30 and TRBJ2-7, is SQTIHQWPATLVQPVGSPLSLECTVEGTSNPNLYWYRQAAGRGLQLLFYSVGIGQISSEVPQNLSASRPQDRQFILSSKKLLLSDSGFYLCAWSRRGVDERYFGPGTRLTVT.